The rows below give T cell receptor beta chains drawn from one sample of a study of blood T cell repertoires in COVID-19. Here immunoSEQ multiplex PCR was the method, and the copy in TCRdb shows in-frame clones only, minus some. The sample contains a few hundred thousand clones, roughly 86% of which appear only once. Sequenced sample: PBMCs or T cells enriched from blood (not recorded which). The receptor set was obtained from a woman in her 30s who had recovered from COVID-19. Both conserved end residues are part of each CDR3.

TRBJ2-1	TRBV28	CASRGDPTYNEQFF
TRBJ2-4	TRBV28	CASSLLGRDKNIQYF
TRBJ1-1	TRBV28	CASSQGWAFF
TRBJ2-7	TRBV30	CAWSHRDRGFHEQYF
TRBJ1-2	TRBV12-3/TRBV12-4	CASSPSTGGYTF
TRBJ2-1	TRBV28	CASSRDSALFYNEQFF
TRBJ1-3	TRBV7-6	CASSSIKGKPGNTIYF
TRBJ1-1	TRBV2	CASNTQGYTEAFF
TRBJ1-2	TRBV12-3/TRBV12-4	CASSPGGYGYTF
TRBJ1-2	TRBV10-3	CAINRQGLNYGYTF
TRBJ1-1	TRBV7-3	CASSPSGMTEAFF
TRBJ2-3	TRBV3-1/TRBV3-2	CASSQEGVGAGTDTQYF
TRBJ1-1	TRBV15	CATSIDRGQAEAFF
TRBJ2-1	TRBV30	CAWSFGGRSNEQFF
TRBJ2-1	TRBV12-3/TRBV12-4	CASSQVGEQFF
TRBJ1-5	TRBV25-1	CASPYGNGTGLHQPQHF
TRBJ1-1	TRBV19	CASSFIGSTEAFF
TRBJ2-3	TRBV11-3	CASSASLATGTDTQYF
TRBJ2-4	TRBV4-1	CASSHAPGLAGGRVAKNIQYF
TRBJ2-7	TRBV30	CAWFPGQNPYEQYF
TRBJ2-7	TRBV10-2	CASSEFRSEQYF
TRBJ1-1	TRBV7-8	CASNPVGGGWGTEAFF
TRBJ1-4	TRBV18	CASSPDSQEKLFF
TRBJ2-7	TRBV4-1	CASSQGPGTSVGYEQYF